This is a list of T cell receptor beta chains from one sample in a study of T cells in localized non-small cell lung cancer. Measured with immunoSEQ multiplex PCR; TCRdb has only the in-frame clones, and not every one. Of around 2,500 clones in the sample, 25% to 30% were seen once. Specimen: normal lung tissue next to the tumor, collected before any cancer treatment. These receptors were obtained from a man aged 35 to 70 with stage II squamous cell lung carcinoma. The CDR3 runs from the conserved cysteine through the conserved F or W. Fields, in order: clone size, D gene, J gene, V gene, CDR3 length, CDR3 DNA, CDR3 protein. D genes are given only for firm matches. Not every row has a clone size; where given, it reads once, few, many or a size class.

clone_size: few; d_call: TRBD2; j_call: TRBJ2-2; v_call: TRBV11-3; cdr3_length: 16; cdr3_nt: TGTGCCAGCAGTGCCGGGACTAGCGGGAAAACCGGGGAGCTGTTTTTT; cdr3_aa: CASSAGTSGKTGELFF
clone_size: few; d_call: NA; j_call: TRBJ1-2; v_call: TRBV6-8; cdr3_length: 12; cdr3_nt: TGTGCCAGCAGTTACCAGAACTATGGCTACACCTTC; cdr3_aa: CASSYQNYGYTF
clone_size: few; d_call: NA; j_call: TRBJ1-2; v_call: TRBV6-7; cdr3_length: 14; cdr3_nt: TGTGCCAGCAGTTTTCCACAGGAAAACTATGGCTACACCTTC; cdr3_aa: CASSFPQENYGYTF
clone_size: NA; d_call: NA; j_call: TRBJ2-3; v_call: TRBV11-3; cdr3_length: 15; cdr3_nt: TGTGCCAGCAGCTTGGTCCTAGCGCCTACAGATACGCAGTATTTT; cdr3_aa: CASSLVLAPTDTQYF
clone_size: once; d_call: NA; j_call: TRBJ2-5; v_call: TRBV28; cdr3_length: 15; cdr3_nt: TGTGCCAGCAGTTTTACGAGGGGAGGAGGAGAGACCCAGTACTTC; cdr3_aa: CASSFTRGGGETQYF
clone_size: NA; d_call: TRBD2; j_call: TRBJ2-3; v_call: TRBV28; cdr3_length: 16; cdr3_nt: TGTGCCAGCAGTTTACTAGCGGGCGTGTCCACAGATACGCAGTATTTT; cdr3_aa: CASSLLAGVSTDTQYF
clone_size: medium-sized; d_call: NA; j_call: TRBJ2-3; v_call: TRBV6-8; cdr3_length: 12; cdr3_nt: TGTGCCAGCAGTTACCGGGTCGATACGCAGTATTTT; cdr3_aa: CASSYRVDTQYF
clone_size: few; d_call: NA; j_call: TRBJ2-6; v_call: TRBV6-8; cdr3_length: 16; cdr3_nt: TGTGCCAGCAGTTCAGCGGACGGCTCTGGGGCCAACGTCCTGACTTTC; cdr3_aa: CASSSADGSGANVLTF
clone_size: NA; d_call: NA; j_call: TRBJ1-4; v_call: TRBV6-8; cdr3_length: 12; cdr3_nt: TGTGCCACTTTGGGGACGGGTGAAAAACTGTTTTTT; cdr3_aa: CATLGTGEKLFF
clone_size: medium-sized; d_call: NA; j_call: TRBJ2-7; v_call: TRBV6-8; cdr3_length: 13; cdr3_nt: TGTGCCAGCAGCTCTGGGACCTCCTACGAGCAGTACTTC; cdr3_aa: CASSSGTSYEQYF
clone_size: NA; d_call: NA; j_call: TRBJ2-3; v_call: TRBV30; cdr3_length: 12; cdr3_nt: TGTGCCTGGAGTGTCTCCAGGGATACGCAGTATTTT; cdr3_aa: CAWSVSRDTQYF
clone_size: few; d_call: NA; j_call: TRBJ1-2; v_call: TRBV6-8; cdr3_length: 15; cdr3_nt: TGTGCCAGCAGATACCTTTTTACAGGCGGAGATGGCTACACCTTC; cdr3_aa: CASRYLFTGGDGYTF
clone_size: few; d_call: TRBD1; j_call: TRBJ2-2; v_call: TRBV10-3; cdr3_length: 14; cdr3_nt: TGTGCCATCAGACCCGGACAGGACACCGGGGAGCTGTTTTTT; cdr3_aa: CAIRPGQDTGELFF
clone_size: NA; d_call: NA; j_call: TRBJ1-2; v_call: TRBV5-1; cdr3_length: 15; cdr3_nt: TGCGCCAGCAGCCCCTACAGGGAAGGGGGCTATGGCTACACCTTC; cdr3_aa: CASSPYREGGYGYTF
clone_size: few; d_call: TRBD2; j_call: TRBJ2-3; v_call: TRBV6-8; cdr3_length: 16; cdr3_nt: TGTGCCAGCAGTCCGCGACTAGCGGCACTCACAGATACGCAGTATTTT; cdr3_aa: CASSPRLAALTDTQYF
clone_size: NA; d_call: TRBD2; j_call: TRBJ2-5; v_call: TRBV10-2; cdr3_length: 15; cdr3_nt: TGCGCCAGCAGTGAGCGAGCGGGAGCGGGTAAGACCCAGTACTTC; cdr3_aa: CASSERAGAGKTQYF
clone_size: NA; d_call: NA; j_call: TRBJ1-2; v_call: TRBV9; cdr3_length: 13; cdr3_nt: TGTGCCACCCCGAGACAGGCCATCTATGGCTACACCTTC; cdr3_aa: CATPRQAIYGYTF
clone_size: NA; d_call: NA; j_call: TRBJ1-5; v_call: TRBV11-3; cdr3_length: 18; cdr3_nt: TGTGCCAGCAGCCAACAATCCCCGAGTGGCTTGGGCAATCAGCCCCAGCATTTT; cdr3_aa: CASSQQSPSGLGNQPQHF
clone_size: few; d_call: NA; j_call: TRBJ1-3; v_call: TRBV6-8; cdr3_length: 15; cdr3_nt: TGTGCCATCAGGAGGGATTGGGGGATCGGAAACACCATATATTTT; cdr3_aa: CAIRRDWGIGNTIYF
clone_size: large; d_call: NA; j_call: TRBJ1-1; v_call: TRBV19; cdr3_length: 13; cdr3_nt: TGTGCCAGTAGTATGAACTTGAACACTGAAGCTTTCTTT; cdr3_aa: CASSMNLNTEAFF
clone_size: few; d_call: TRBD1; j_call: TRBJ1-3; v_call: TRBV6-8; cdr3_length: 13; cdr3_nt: TGTGCCAGCTTAGGGACAGTCATGGACACCATATATTTT; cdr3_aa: CASLGTVMDTIYF
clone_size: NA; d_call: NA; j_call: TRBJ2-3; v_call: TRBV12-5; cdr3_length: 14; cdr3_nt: TGTGCCAGCACCCCCGCGGGGGCTACAGATACGCAGTATTTT; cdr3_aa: CASTPAGATDTQYF
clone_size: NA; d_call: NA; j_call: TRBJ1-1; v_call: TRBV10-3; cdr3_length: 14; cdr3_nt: TGTGCCATCAGGGATCAGGACCTGAACACTGAAGCTTTCTTT; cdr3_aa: CAIRDQDLNTEAFF
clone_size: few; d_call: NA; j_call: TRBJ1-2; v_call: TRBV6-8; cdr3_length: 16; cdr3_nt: TGTGCCAGCGTTAAGGGGAGAGCCAGAGCTAACTATGGCTACACCTTC; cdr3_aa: CASVKGRARANYGYTF
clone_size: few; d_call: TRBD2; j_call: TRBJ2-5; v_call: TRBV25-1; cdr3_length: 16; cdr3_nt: TGTGCCAGCAGTCTAGGAGTAGCGGGAGTCGGGGAGACCCAGTACTTC; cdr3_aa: CASSLGVAGVGETQYF
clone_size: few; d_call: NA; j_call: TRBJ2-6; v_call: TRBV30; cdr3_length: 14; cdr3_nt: TGTGCCTGGAGTGTTATGTCTGGGGCCAACGTCCTGACTTTC; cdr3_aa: CAWSVMSGANVLTF
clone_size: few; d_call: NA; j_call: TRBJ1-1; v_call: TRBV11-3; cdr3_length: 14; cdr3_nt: TGTGCCAGCAGCTTAGGCTTCGCAGGGACTGAAGCTTTCTTT; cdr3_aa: CASSLGFAGTEAFF
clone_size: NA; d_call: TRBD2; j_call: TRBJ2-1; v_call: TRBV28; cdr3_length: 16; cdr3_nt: TGTGCCAGCAGCCGCCCCCCGGGACTAGCATTTGGTGAGCAGTTCTTC; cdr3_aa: CASSRPPGLAFGEQFF